The source of this T cell receptor (beta chain) is a study of T cells in Graves' hyperthyroidism and ophthalmopathy. Study details: Peripheral blood was secured at the point of initial diagnosis, before any treatment.

For this clonotype: What it binds is not known.

Amplification yielded TCR beta CDR3 regions, with RNA transcripts as the source. An initial round of RT-PCR targeting the TCR CDR3 relied on the HTBI primer set. TCRdb independently ran MiXCR on the multiplex PCR reads; one entry per CDR3 protein. The repertoire holds 560,000 or so distinct CDR3 sequences, with just under 20% as singletons. The PBMCs were sourced from fresh peripheral blood (about 10 ml). V was clipped by 0 bases and J by 0 bases, with 2 bases between them. Germline assignment: CDR1 SGDLS and CDR2 YYNGEE. This CDR3 contains 13 residues. Whole-study findings and limits: It was a median about 7.1 months before onset that the model predicted ophthalmopathy.

The specimen sequenced was blood. The rearrangement uses TRBV9 and TRBJ2-3; D remains ambiguous. The sequence derives from a man aged 40-49 years with Graves' ophthalmopathy. CDR3 loop: CASSVGSTDTQYF. The DNA for the CDR3 is TGTGCCAGCAGCGTAGGCAGCACAGATACGCAGTATTTT.